What follows are 24 T cell receptor beta chains derived from one specimen sequenced in a study of T cell repertoires in ileal Crohn's disease. The protocol was immunoSEQ multiplex PCR, while the TCRdb copy is restricted to in-frame clones and leaves out a portion. The sample has almost 5,500 clones, roughly four fifths seen once; the top ten hold roughly 13%. Sequencing was performed on ileal tissue. The source is an adult with Crohn's disease.

The rearrangement joins TRBV7-2 to TRBJ2-3, with D perhaps matching TRBD2 (6 bases). The CDR3 covers 14 residues. CDR1 is SGHTA and CDR2 is FQGNSA in the germline V gene. The V end lost 1 base, the J end lost 6 bases, and 11 bases lay between the germline ends. CDR3 residues: CASSLDTSRDTQYF. DNA for the CDR3: TGTGCCAGCAGCTTAGATACTAGCAGGGATACGCAGTATTTT.

CDR3 loop: CSVARGSQGNTEAFF. The CDR3 coding sequence is TGCAGCGTTGCCCGCGGCAGCCAGGGGAACACTGAAGCTTTCTTT. This sequence joins TRBV29-1 and TRBJ1-1; D perhaps matches TRBD1 (5 bases). Germline lookup yields CDR1 SQVTM and CDR2 ANQGSEA. The CDR3 runs to 15 residues. With 4 bases removed from V and 1 base from J, the gap between germline ends came to 16 bases.

The V call is TRBV5-1, the J call TRBJ2-2, with a possible D match to TRBD1 (6 bases). V was cut by 4 bases and J by 2 bases, with 15 bases left in between. The CDR3 loop spans 16 amino acids. CDR1 and CDR2 (germline): SGHRS, YFSETQ. The CDR3 nucleotides read TGCGCCAGCAGCCGAAGTGGACAGCGAAACACCGGGGAGCTGTTTTTT. Translating gives CASSRSGQRNTGELFF.

This sequence joins TRBV30 and TRBJ2-5; D is perhaps TRBD1 (5 bases). V was clipped by 3 bases and J by 5 bases, with 10 bases between them. CDR3 length: 12 residues. Germline-derived CDR1 and CDR2 are GTSNPN and SVGIG (reference sequence). CDR3: CAWRLSGETQYF. CDR3 DNA: TGTGCCTGGAGGCTCTCAGGGGAGACCCAGTACTTC.

This clone turned up a few times. The chain is built from TRBV6-1 and TRBJ1-5; D possibly corresponds to TRBD1 (6 bases). Germline-derived CDR1 and CDR2 are MNHNS and SASEGT. The CDR3 has 14 amino acids. V was cut by 5 bases and J by 2 bases, with 10 bases left in between. The CDR3 bases are TGTGCCAGCAGTCCAAACAGGGGCAATCAGCCCCAGCATTTT. Protein: CASSPNRGNQPQHF.

The chain is built from TRBV4-1 and TRBJ2-1; 8 nucleotides line up with TRBD2. CDR1 and CDR2 from the germline V gene are MGHRA and YSYEKL. V was pared by 1 base and J by 2 bases, with 7 bases of the junction left unmatched. The CDR3 consists of 17 residues. The CDR3 DNA follows: TGCGCCAGCAGCCAAGCGTCGGGGGGGGGAACCTACAATGAGCAGTTCTTC. It translates to CASSQASGGGTYNEQFF.

V usage is TRBV19 and J usage is TRBJ1-6; no definite D call. V was pared by 5 bases and J by 0 bases, with 5 bases between. The CDR3 covers 14 residues. CDR1 LNHDA and CDR2 SQIVND come from the germline V gene (reference sequence). CDR3 DNA sequence: TGTGCCAGTAGTTTTAGCTCCTATAATTCACCCCTCCACTTT. This translates into CASSFSSYNSPLHF. Full variable domain (rest looked up from reference TRBV19 and TRBJ1-6): DGGITQSPKYLFRKEGQNVTLSCEQNLNHDAMYWYRQDPGQGLRLIYYSQIVNDFQKGDIAEGYSVSREKKESFPLTVTSAQKNPTAFYLCASSFSSYNSPLHFGNGTRLTVT.

V and J are TRBV5-4 and TRBJ2-3; D is possibly TRBD2 (7 bases). This CDR3 is 15 amino acids long. Germline values: CDR1 SGHNT, CDR2 YYREEE (reference sequence). V shed 2 bases and J shed 5 bases, with 15 bases lying between them. The CDR3 here is CASSLPGGGEDTQYF. CDR3 DNA: TGTGCCAGCAGCTTACCGGGGGGCGGGGAAGATACGCAGTATTTT.

This rearrangement joins TRBV5-5 to TRBJ1-2, with a tentative D call TRBD1 (6 bases). The CDR3 spans 12 residues. The V end was cut by 2 bases, the J end by 8 bases, with 10 bases between. The germline V gene has CDR1 SGHKS and CDR2 YYEKEE (reference sequence). The CDR3 spells CASSLQGNGYTF. CDR3 coding DNA: TGTGCCAGCAGCTTACAGGGAAACGGCTACACCTTC.

This clone was counted between two and nine times. This chain uses TRBV18 with TRBJ1-1; D is undetermined. CDR3 length equals 13 residues. Per the germline V gene, CDR1 is KGHSH and CDR2 is LQKENI. V lost 1 base, J lost 1 base, and 4 bases lay in between. In nucleotides, the CDR3 is TGTGCCAGCTCACCACAGGGGAACACTGAAGCTTTCTTT. This gives the protein CASSPQGNTEAFF. Combining the CDR3 with reference TRBV18 and TRBJ1-1 gives the whole variable domain NAGVMQNPRHLVRRRGQEARLRCSPMKGHSHVYWYRQLPEEGLKFMVYLQKENIIDESGMPKERFSAEFPKEGPSILRIQQVVRGDSAAYFCASSPQGNTEAFFGQGTRLTVV.

The CDR3 loop reads CASASQLAGNEQFF. Here the CDR3 DNA reads TGTGCCAGCGCCAGCCAACTAGCGGGCAATGAGCAGTTCTTC. The chain uses TRBV27 and TRBJ2-1; 9 nucleotides agree with TRBD2. J was trimmed by 6 bases and V by 8 bases; bases with no gene match: 8. The CDR3 runs to 14 residues. Looked up from germline, CDR1 is MNHEY and CDR2 is SMNVEV (reference sequence).

CDR3 in amino acids: CASSYGGRGETQYF. CDR3 nucleotides: TGTGCCAGCAGTTACGGGGGGCGCGGGGAGACCCAGTACTTC. The chain joins TRBV6-6 to TRBJ2-5, with D perhaps TRBD1 or TRBD2 (6 bases each). V was trimmed by 2 bases and J by 5 bases, leaving 12 bases between them. The CDR3 has 14 residues. CDR1 and CDR2 from the germline V gene are MNHNY and SVGAGI (reference sequence).

The chain couples TRBV19 to TRBJ1-1, with D possibly TRBD1 on 5 matching bases. Trimming cost V 3 bases and J 1 base, with 12 bases left between them. Germline CDR1 is LNHDA and CDR2 is SQIVND (reference sequence). The CDR3 covers 15 residues. The CDR3 DNA is TGTGCCAGTAGTATGGGGGTAACGGGGAACACTGAAGCTTTCTTT. Translated: CASSMGVTGNTEAFF.

This chain joins TRBV27 and TRBJ2-7, with 10 bases that match TRBD1. Germline-derived CDR1 and CDR2 are MNHEY and SMNVEV (reference sequence). This CDR3 has 17 residues. The V and J ends lost 5 bases and 2 bases, in that order; junction bases with no gene match: 12. The CDR3 spells CASSRGQGGSGTYEQYF. The DNA of the CDR3 is TGTGCCAGCAGTCGCGGACAGGGGGGGTCAGGGACCTACGAGCAGTACTTC.

A few counts support this clone. The identical CDR3 is also encoded by other nucleotide sequences in the sample. The rearrangement joins TRBV7-3 to TRBJ2-7; TRBD1 aligns across 7 bases. In germline, CDR1 is SGHTA, CDR2 FQGTGA. The CDR3 totals 15 residues. V was pared by 5 bases and J by 4 bases, with 11 bases of the junction left unmatched. The CDR3 sequence: CASSPWPGGTYEQYF. CDR3 sequence (DNA): TGTGCCAGCAGCCCCTGGCCAGGGGGAACGTACGAGCAGTACTTC.

In its sample, this clone was seen a few times. The chain is built from TRBV7-3 and TRBJ1-2; D is unclear. The CDR3 is 17 residues long. V was cut by 4 bases and J by 0 bases, with 18 bases left in between. Per germline, CDR1 SGHTA and CDR2 FQGTGA. CDR3 sequence reads: CASSSPLEGSPNYGYTF. In DNA, the CDR3 is TGTGCCAGCAGCTCCCCTCTGGAAGGGTCCCCTAACTATGGCTACACCTTC.

The chain couples TRBV6-1 to TRBJ1-2, with 7 bases that match TRBD1. V gave up 2 bases and J gave up 5 bases; unmatched junction bases: 17. The CDR3 has 18 residues. Germline V CDR1 and CDR2: MNHNS, SASEGT. CDR3 in DNA: TGTGCCAGCAGTGAACGACGGGCGGTGACAGGGAGGCGGTATGGCTACACCTTC. Translated, it gives CASSERRAVTGRRYGYTF.

The chain carries TRBV7-3 and TRBJ2-6; D is undetermined. The V end was cut by 8 bases, the J end by 0 bases, with 14 bases between. The V gene's germline CDR1 is SGHTA and CDR2 FQGTGA. The CDR3 spans 16 residues. The CDR3 protein is CASRAAPDSGANVLTF. CDR3 coding DNA: TGTGCCAGCCGCGCAGCTCCTGACTCTGGGGCCAACGTCCTGACTTTC.

The chain carries TRBV4-1 and TRBJ1-5; TRBD1 matches at 7 bases. Germline assignment: CDR1 MGHRA and CDR2 YSYEKL. J gave up 0 bases and V 3 bases, and 11 bases lay outside the gene matches. This CDR3 spans 18 amino acids. CDR3 DNA sequence: TGCGCCAGCAGCCAGGACTCGCCGGGACAGACTAGCAATCAGCCCCAGCATTTT. Protein: CASSQDSPGQTSNQPQHF.

The chain has TRBV28 and TRBJ2-1, with TRBD2 matching over 14 bases. This CDR3 is built from 18 residues. The germline V gene has CDR1 MDHEN and CDR2 SYDVKM. Trimming cost V 3 bases and J 4 bases; bases outside gene matches: 8. CDR3 coding DNA: TGTGCCAGCAGTTTCCCTCCTTGGACTAGCGGGAGGTACAATGAGCAGTTCTTC. Protein sequence: CASSFPPWTSGRYNEQFF.

The V and J genes are TRBV11-2 and TRBJ2-4; possibly TRBD1 or TRBD2 for D (5 bases each). Germline V gene sequence: CDR1 SGHAT, CDR2 FQNNGV. The CDR3 length is 14 residues. The V end lost 2 bases, the J end lost 5 bases, and 10 bases lay between the germline ends. The CDR3 loop reads CASSLTRDQNIQYF. The CDR3 DNA is TGTGCCAGCAGCTTAACCCGGGACCAAAACATTCAGTACTTC.

This clone has a single count. V and J are TRBV13 and TRBJ2-3, with D perhaps matching TRBD2 (6 bases). Trimming stripped 5 bases from V and 3 bases from J, with 12 bases between. The CDR3 is made up of 14 amino acids. Germline CDR1 is PRHDT and CDR2 is FYEKMQ (reference sequence). The CDR3 spells CASSASGRTDTQYF. The CDR3 DNA follows: TGTGCCAGCAGCGCGTCAGGGAGGACAGATACGCAGTATTTT.

V usage is TRBV18 and J usage is TRBJ1-5; D possibly corresponds to TRBD1 (5 bases). CDR3 size: 17 residues. V dropped 2 bases and J dropped 6 bases, with 20 bases sitting between them. Germline CDR1 is KGHSH and CDR2 is LQKENI. The CDR3 sequence: CASSPVPRAFVPQPQHF. CDR3 DNA: TGTGCCAGCTCACCAGTACCCAGGGCCTTTGTTCCTCAGCCCCAGCATTTT.

This clone appeared a single time. The V and J genes are TRBV5-1 and TRBJ1-2; 11 nucleotides line up with TRBD1. The length of the CDR3 is 14 residues. Looked up from germline, CDR1 is SGHRS and CDR2 is YFSETQ. V dropped 5 bases and J dropped 7; count of bases not matched to a gene: 7. CDR3 region: CASSSGQGDFGYTF. CDR3 sequence (DNA): TGCGCCAGCAGTTCGGGACAGGGGGATTTTGGCTACACCTTC.